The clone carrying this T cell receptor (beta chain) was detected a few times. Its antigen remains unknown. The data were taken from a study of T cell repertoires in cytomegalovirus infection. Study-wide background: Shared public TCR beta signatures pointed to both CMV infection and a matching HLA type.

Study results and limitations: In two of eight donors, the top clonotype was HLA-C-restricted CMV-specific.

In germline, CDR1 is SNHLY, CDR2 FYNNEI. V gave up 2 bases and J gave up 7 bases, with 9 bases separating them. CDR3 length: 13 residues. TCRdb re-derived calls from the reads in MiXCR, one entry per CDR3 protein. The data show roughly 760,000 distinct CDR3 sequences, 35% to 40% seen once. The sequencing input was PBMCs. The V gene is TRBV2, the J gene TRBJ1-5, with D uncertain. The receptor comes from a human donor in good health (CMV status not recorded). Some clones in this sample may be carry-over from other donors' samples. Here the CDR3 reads CASSEWEIQPQHF. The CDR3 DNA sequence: TGTGCCAGCAGTGAATGGGAAATACAGCCCCAGCATTTT.